Below, 25 T cell receptor beta chains from the same sample are listed, as sequenced in a study of T cell changes during pregnancy in multiple sclerosis (dated by TCRdb to the late 2010s). The receptor library was made with the immunoSEQ multiplex PCR assay. TCRdb carries this immuneACCESS record with in-frame sequences only. Its versions omit some clonotypes, under half of them owing to an unresolved V gene in the studies checked, with the rest unexplained. This sample holds roughly 44,000 clones; 88% were observed only once. About 6.3% of the sample is taken by the ten largest. The starting material was CD8+ T cells from peripheral blood mononuclear cells, obtained after pregnancy. These receptors originate from a female donor in good health, enrolled as a control in a pregnancy study.

The gene calls are TRBV19 and TRBJ1-5; D is unclear. The CDR3 is made up of 13 amino acids. The V end lost 9 bases, the J end lost 0 bases, and 9 bases lay between the germline ends. Germline CDR1 reads LNHDA; CDR2 reads SQIVND (reference sequence). CDR3 region: CASSRGSNQPQHF. The CDR3 DNA follows: TGTGCCAGCAGCCGGGGTAGCAATCAGCCCCAGCATTTT. The full variable domain, rest sourced from reference TRBV19 and TRBJ1-5, is DGGITQSPKYLFRKEGQNVTLSCEQNLNHDAMYWYRQDPGQGLRLIYYSQIVNDFQKGDIAEGYSVSREKKESFPLTVTSAQKNPTAFYLCASSRGSNQPQHFGDGTRLSIL.

This clone was found once. J is TRBJ1-1 and V is TRBV19, with D possibly being TRBD1 (6 bases). V lost 6 bases and J lost 0, with 11 bases in between. Germline V gives CDR1 LNHDA, CDR2 SQIVND (reference sequence). This CDR3 is built from 14 residues. CDR3 sequence reads: CASSDRSLNTEAFF. The CDR3 bases are TGTGCCAGTAGCGACAGGTCCCTGAACACTGAAGCTTTCTTT.

This chain joins TRBV10-2 and TRBJ1-2; weak D call: TRBD1 (5 bases). The CDR3 is 12 residues long. CDR1 is WSHSY and CDR2 is SAAADI in the germline V gene. V lost 3 bases and J lost 3, with 5 bases in between. CDR3: CASSEQDYGYTF. CDR3 in DNA: TGCGCCAGCAGTGAACAGGACTATGGCTACACCTTC.

This rearrangement joins TRBV9 to TRBJ1-1; no definite D call. Per the germline V gene, CDR1 is SGDLS and CDR2 is YYNGEE. The V end lost 6 bases, the J end lost 5 bases, and 17 bases lay between the germline ends. The CDR3 is 14 amino acids. The DNA of the CDR3 is TGTGCCAGCACCGCTCAGATAGGAGATACTGAAGCTTTCTTT. It yields the protein CASTAQIGDTEAFF. The entire variable domain, with the rest obtained from reference TRBV9 and TRBJ1-1, is as follows: DSGVTQTPKHLITATGQRVTLRCSPRSGDLSVYWYQQSLDQGLQFLIQYYNGEERAKGNILERFSAQQFPDLHSELNLSSLELGDSALYFCASTAQIGDTEAFFGQGTRLTVV.

The chain couples TRBV19 to TRBJ2-7; 8 bases align to TRBD2. Germline V gene sequence: CDR1 LNHDA, CDR2 SQIVND (reference sequence). J was trimmed by 3 bases and V by 10 bases; bases with no gene match: 8. CDR3 size: 13 residues. The CDR3: CATAGLEDYEQYF. For the CDR3, the DNA is TGTGCCACCGCGGGACTAGAAGACTACGAGCAGTACTTC.

This clone was detected a few times. The rearrangement uses TRBV7-6 and TRBJ2-1, with 8 nucleotides matching TRBD1. The CDR3 extends over 16 amino acids. V lost 4 bases, J lost 0 bases, and 5 bases stayed unmatched. CDR1 is SGHVS and CDR2 is FNYEAQ in the germline V gene. The CDR3 sequence is CASSSTGVSSYNEQFF. The CDR3 nucleotides are TGTGCCAGCAGCTCGACAGGGGTCAGCTCCTACAATGAGCAGTTCTTC.

The rearrangement uses TRBV29-1 and TRBJ2-7, with D possibly being TRBD2 (5 bases). The germline gives CDR1 SQVTM, CDR2 ANQGSEA. The V and J ends lost 0 bases and 5 bases respectively, with 11 bases between them. CDR3 size: 13 residues. As DNA, the CDR3 is TGCAGCGTTGAAGAGGACTTGGGCCACGAGCAGTACTTC. Amino acid sequence: CSVEEDLGHEQYF.

The chain has TRBV28 and TRBJ1-2; possible D gene TRBD1, 5 bases. V dropped 10 bases and J dropped 2 bases, with 14 bases sitting between them. The CDR3 has 13 amino acids. Germline loops: CDR1 MDHEN, CDR2 SYDVKM. The CDR3 protein is CATPGTRNYGYTF. DNA for the CDR3: TGTGCCACCCCCGGGACTCGAAACTATGGCTACACCTTC.

The rearrangement joins TRBV11-1 to TRBJ1-1; D is uncertain. This CDR3 spans 15 amino acids. The germline CDR1 and CDR2 sequences are SGHAT and FQDESV (reference sequence). With 5 bases removed from V and 6 bases from J, the gap between germline ends came to 19 bases. The DNA for the CDR3 is TGTGCCAGCAGCCCAATGGGCCGTATAACGGCTGAAGCTTTCTTT. Encoded protein: CASSPMGRITAEAFF.

This clone was seen only once. The V call is TRBV15, the J call TRBJ2-3, with D maybe TRBD1 (7 bases). Germline values: CDR1 LNHNV, CDR2 YYDKDF (reference sequence). The CDR3 is 17 amino acids. Trimming removed 0 bases at V and 1 base at J, with 14 bases between. CDR3 coding DNA: TGTGCCACCAGCAGAGAGGGGACAGCGGGTGGCACAGATACGCAGTATTTT. As protein: CATSREGTAGGTDTQYF.

The V gene is TRBV9, the J gene TRBJ2-7, with a weak D call TRBD2 (6 bases). Germline-derived CDR1 and CDR2 are SGDLS and YYNGEE. There are 12 residues in the CDR3. Trimming removed 3 bases from V and 3 bases from J, with 7 bases in between. The CDR3 sequence: CASSGGDYEQYF. CDR3 DNA: TGTGCCAGCAGCGGGGGGGACTACGAGCAGTACTTC.

The genes are TRBV4-3 and TRBJ1-1, with D hard to call. The V gene's germline CDR1 is LGHNA and CDR2 YSLEER. The CDR3 length is 14 residues. V was pared by 0 bases and J by 1 base, with 6 bases between. The CDR3 reads CASSQDPRNTEAFF. In DNA, the CDR3 is TGCGCCAGCAGCCAAGATCCCAGGAACACTGAAGCTTTCTTT.

V gene TRBV19 combines with J gene TRBJ2-7; D possibly corresponds to TRBD1 (5 bases). This CDR3 comprises 13 residues. In germline, CDR1 is LNHDA, CDR2 SQIVND (reference sequence). V lost 5 bases to trimming and J lost 1 base, with 9 bases between them. For the CDR3, the DNA is TGTGCCAGTAGTGACAGTCAGTCCTACGAGCAGTACTTC. Its translation is CASSDSQSYEQYF. The full variable domain, in which reference TRBV19 and TRBJ2-7 provide the parts outside the CDR3, is DGGITQSPKYLFRKEGQNVTLSCEQNLNHDAMYWYRQDPGQGLRLIYYSQIVNDFQKGDIAEGYSVSREKKESFPLTVTSAQKNPTAFYLCASSDSQSYEQYFGPGTRLTVT.

This chain joins TRBV7-9 and TRBJ1-1; 10 nucleotides align to TRBD1. This CDR3 spans 16 amino acids. From germline, CDR1 is SEHNR and CDR2 FQNEAQ (reference sequence). V lost 0 bases to trimming and J lost 6 bases; unmatched junction nucleotides: 7. CDR3 protein: CASSLAGTGDEAEAFF. The CDR3 region has the DNA TGTGCCAGCAGCTTAGCAGGGACAGGGGATGAAGCTGAAGCTTTCTTT.

This chain uses TRBV9 with TRBJ2-5, with TRBD1 matching 9 bases. V lost 3 bases and J lost 5; bases outside the gene matches: 2. CDR1 is SGDLS and CDR2 is YYNGEE in the germline V gene. The CDR3 sequence is 13 residues long. CDR3 in amino acids: CASSGTGDETQYF. The CDR3 nucleotides are TGTGCCAGCAGCGGGACAGGGGACGAGACCCAGTACTTC.

The gene calls are TRBV5-6 and TRBJ1-6; tentative D call: TRBD1 (5 bases). The CDR3 totals 16 residues. Germline V gene data show CDR1 as SGHDT and CDR2 as YYEEEE. Between the trimmed V and J ends, which lost 7 bases and 6 bases, there was a span of 20 bases. The CDR3 coding sequence is TGTGCCAGCGCCCGTGGGGCACGTGGTGGTAATTCACCCCTCCACTTT. This codes for CASARGARGGNSPLHF.

The chain carries TRBV14 and TRBJ2-3; maybe TRBD2 (6 bases). CDR3 size: 15 residues. Germline assignment: CDR1 SGHDN and CDR2 FVKESK. Trimming took off 4 bases at V and 4 bases at J, with 15 bases between the two ends. In DNA form, the CDR3 reads TGTGCCAGCAGCCTCTCCCGGGGCGGGGCAGATACGCAGTATTTT. It yields the protein CASSLSRGGADTQYF.

This clone was counted once. The chain has TRBV19 and TRBJ1-1; 8 bases are a match to TRBD1. Unmatched junction bases numbered 25, after V lost 6 bases and J lost 10 bases. The CDR3 loop spans 18 amino acids. The germline V gene has CDR1 LNHDA and CDR2 SQIVND (reference sequence). The CDR3 DNA sequence: TGTGCCAGTAGCCCCTGGTTGTGGGATGGACAGGGACTTTTCAGAGCTTTCTTT. It specifies CASSPWLWDGQGLFRAFF.

V is TRBV7-9 and J is TRBJ2-7; 7 bases are shared with TRBD2. Germline V lookup: CDR1 SEHNR, CDR2 FQNEAQ (reference sequence). This CDR3 is built from 18 residues. With V trimmed by 0 bases and J by 7 bases, 18 bases remained unmatched. CDR3 sequence: CASSLATSKTPLSGEQYF. The CDR3 DNA reads as TGTGCCAGCAGCTTAGCGACTAGCAAAACCCCCCTCTCTGGGGAGCAGTACTTC.

The chain links TRBV20-1 to TRBJ1-2; D gene uncertain. CDR3 length: 11 amino acids. Germline-derived CDR1 and CDR2 are DFQATT and SNEGSKA (reference sequence). Trimming took off 3 bases at V and 8 bases at J, with 10 bases between the two ends. CDR3 protein: CSASLPLGYTF. The CDR3 region has the DNA TGCAGTGCTAGTCTACCGCTGGGCTACACCTTC.

The chain employs TRBV7-3 and TRBJ1-1; the match to TRBD1 covers 8 bases. Germline values: CDR1 SGHTA, CDR2 FQGTGA. V trimming: 5 bases; J trimming: 6 bases; junction bases outside the gene matches: 5. The CDR3 consists of 13 residues. As DNA, the CDR3 is TGTGCCAGCAGCGTGGACAGGGAGGCTGAAGCTTTCTTT. This codes for CASSVDREAEAFF.

The chain couples TRBV5-6 to TRBJ1-2; 7 bases are a match to TRBD1. This CDR3 spans 14 amino acids. V dropped 3 bases and J dropped 0; count of bases not matched to a gene: 2. CDR1 is SGHDT, CDR2 YYEEEE, per germline. The CDR3 DNA reads as TGTGCCAGCAGCTCAGGGGGGACTAACTATGGCTACACCTTC. Its protein product is CASSSGGTNYGYTF.

The chain couples TRBV30 to TRBJ2-7, with TRBD1 matching 9 bases. Germline CDR1 is GTSNPN and CDR2 is SVGIG (reference sequence). This CDR3 has 13 residues. Unmatched junction bases numbered 2, after V lost 0 bases and J lost 5 bases. As DNA, the CDR3 is TGTGCCTGGAGTGTCGGGACAGGGAACGAGCAGTACTTC. This translates into CAWSVGTGNEQYF. The whole variable domain, remainder taken from reference TRBV30 and TRBJ2-7, is SQTIHQWPATLVQPVGSPLSLECTVEGTSNPNLYWYRQAAGRGLQLLFYSVGIGQISSEVPQNLSASRPQDRQFILSSKKLLLSDSGFYLCAWSVGTGNEQYFGPGTRLTVT.

The V gene is TRBV7-8, the J gene TRBJ2-7; D unresolved. Germline CDR1 reads SGHVS; CDR2 reads FQNEAQ. Trimming took off 7 bases at V and 2 bases at J, with 18 bases between the two ends. The CDR3 spans 15 residues. CDR3 coding DNA: TGTGCCAGCAACCTACGGCAGGCGAGCCCCTACGAGCAGTACTTC. Translated: CASNLRQASPYEQYF.

The chain joins TRBV27 to TRBJ1-2; D is undetermined. The V end lost 2 bases, the J end lost 0 bases, and 7 bases lay between the germline ends. The CDR3 has 14 residues. Germline-derived CDR1 and CDR2 are MNHEY and SMNVEV (reference sequence). The DNA of the CDR3 is TGTGCCAGCAGTTTAACTGGAGCTAACTATGGCTACACCTTC. Its protein product is CASSLTGANYGYTF.